The clone carrying this TCR beta chain was seen only once. Its cognate antigen is unknown. CDR1 SGHRS and CDR2 YFSETQ come from the germline V gene. The CDR3 has 13 residues. V gave up 5 bases and J gave up 2 bases, with 11 bases separating them. Libraries were prepared by immunoSEQ multiplex PCR; TCRdb keeps only in-frame clonotypes and omits some of them. The sample records approximately 60,000 clones, 70% to 90% being singletons. These data are taken from a study of a mutant IDH1 vaccine in newly diagnosed glioma. Study information: Treated patients were roughly 62% male, around 40% female, mean age approximately 42 years.

Time point meaning: week 5, during vaccination. Topical imiquimod accompanied each vaccine dose, which consisted of 300 ug of mutant IDH1 20-mer peptide. The chain couples TRBV5-1 to TRBJ2-7; the D is unclear. The source of this sequence is a woman aged 40-49 years with glioma. The sequencing used PBMCs, collected from a glioma patient whose treatment included an IDH1 peptide vaccine. In DNA, the CDR3 is TGCGCCAGCAGTATCGGCCAGACCTACGAGCAGTACTTC. It specifies CASSIGQTYEQYF.